This is a list of T cell receptor beta chains from one sample in a study of T cell responses to AZD1222 COVID-19 vaccine. The data were produced by immunoSEQ multiplex PCR, yet TCRdb's version contains in-frame clones alone and is incomplete. The sample contains around 65,000 clones, about 70% of which appear only once. Specimen: peripheral blood, collected on day 0 of AZD1222 vaccination. The receptors were gathered from an adult in good health. CDR3s include the opening cysteine and the closing phenylalanine or tryptophan. D genes are given only for firm matches. A row's size may be missing; if present it is once, few, many or a size class.

v_call: TRBV7-7; clone_size: -; j_call: TRBJ2-1; d_call: TRBD2; cdr3_aa: CASSLGLAGYNEQFF; cdr3_nt: TGTGCCAGCAGCTTAGGGCTAGCGGGGTACAATGAGCAGTTCTTC
v_call: TRBV9; clone_size: -; j_call: TRBJ2-7; d_call: -; cdr3_aa: CASSADGYEQYF; cdr3_nt: TGTGCCAGCAGCGCGGACGGCTACGAGCAGTACTTC
v_call: TRBV4-3; clone_size: once; j_call: TRBJ1-2; d_call: -; cdr3_aa: CASTSGRGDYGYTF; cdr3_nt: TGCGCCAGCACATCCGGCAGAGGGGACTATGGCTACACCTTC
v_call: TRBV5-1; clone_size: -; j_call: TRBJ1-6; d_call: TRBD1; cdr3_aa: CASSLGDGTERVF; cdr3_nt: TGCGCCAGCAGCTTGGGAGACGGGACAGAGCGTGTGTTT
v_call: TRBV9; clone_size: -; j_call: TRBJ1-6; d_call: -; cdr3_aa: CASSTAPVNSPLHF; cdr3_nt: TGTGCCAGCAGCACCGCCCCCGTAAATTCACCCCTCCACTTT
v_call: TRBV3-1/TRBV3-2; clone_size: -; j_call: TRBJ1-2; d_call: -; cdr3_aa: CASSGFGEGYGYTF; cdr3_nt: TGTGCCAGCAGCGGGTTCGGGGAGGGCTATGGCTACACCTTC
v_call: TRBV4-1; clone_size: -; j_call: TRBJ2-2; d_call: -; cdr3_aa: CASSQDASTGELFF; cdr3_nt: TGCGCCAGCAGCCAAGACGCGTCAACCGGGGAGCTGTTTTTT
v_call: TRBV19; clone_size: -; j_call: TRBJ1-3; d_call: -; cdr3_aa: CASSISPDSNTIYF; cdr3_nt: TGTGCCAGTAGTATTTCCCCCGACTCAAACACCATATATTTT
v_call: TRBV5-8; clone_size: -; j_call: TRBJ2-1; d_call: -; cdr3_aa: CASSWGRRGHNEQFF; cdr3_nt: TGTGCCAGCAGCTGGGGACGGAGAGGGCACAATGAGCAGTTCTTC
v_call: TRBV2; clone_size: few; j_call: TRBJ2-5; d_call: -; cdr3_aa: CASKPTSQLVTQYF; cdr3_nt: TGTGCCAGCAAGCCGACTAGTCAGCTTGTGACCCAGTACTTC
v_call: TRBV30; clone_size: -; j_call: TRBJ2-7; d_call: TRBD2; cdr3_aa: CAWSFAGTTYEQYF; cdr3_nt: TGTGCCTGGAGTTTCGCAGGGACTACCTACGAGCAGTACTTC
v_call: TRBV4-3; clone_size: -; j_call: TRBJ2-7; d_call: -; cdr3_aa: CASSQDWGGLSYEQYF; cdr3_nt: TGCGCCAGCAGCCAAGATTGGGGGGGGCTTTCCTACGAGCAGTACTTC
v_call: TRBV28; clone_size: -; j_call: TRBJ1-2; d_call: TRBD1; cdr3_aa: CASSSSDRRGYGYTF; cdr3_nt: TGTGCCAGCAGTTCCTCGGACAGGAGGGGCTATGGCTACACCTTC
v_call: TRBV9; clone_size: -; j_call: TRBJ1-6; d_call: -; cdr3_aa: CASSPESRSYNSPLHF; cdr3_nt: TGTGCCAGCAGCCCCGAGAGTCGCTCCTATAATTCACCCCTCCACTTT
v_call: TRBV7-2; clone_size: -; j_call: TRBJ1-1; d_call: -; cdr3_aa: CASILTPNTEAFF; cdr3_nt: TGTGCCAGCATCCTGACCCCGAACACTGAAGCTTTCTTT
v_call: TRBV19; clone_size: -; j_call: TRBJ1-1; d_call: -; cdr3_aa: CASRPQGGSPEAFF; cdr3_nt: TGTGCCAGTAGGCCACAGGGAGGATCGCCTGAAGCTTTCTTT
v_call: TRBV5-1; clone_size: once; j_call: TRBJ2-5; d_call: TRBD2; cdr3_aa: CASSLARDYKETQYF; cdr3_nt: TGCGCCAGCAGCTTGGCCCGGGACTATAAAGAGACCCAGTACTTC
v_call: TRBV28; clone_size: -; j_call: TRBJ1-2; d_call: -; cdr3_aa: CASSWGSDYGYTF; cdr3_nt: TGTGCCAGCAGTTGGGGGTCTGACTATGGCTACACCTTC
v_call: TRBV27; clone_size: -; j_call: TRBJ2-7; d_call: -; cdr3_aa: CASSSRIPLYEQYF; cdr3_nt: TGTGCCAGCAGTTCAAGAATCCCGTTATACGAGCAGTACTTC
v_call: TRBV4-1; clone_size: -; j_call: TRBJ1-1; d_call: -; cdr3_aa: CASSQGESQNTEAFF; cdr3_nt: TGCGCCAGCAGCCAAGGCGAGAGCCAGAACACTGAAGCTTTCTTT
v_call: TRBV7-6; clone_size: -; j_call: TRBJ1-2; d_call: TRBD1; cdr3_aa: CASSLGQGQWDYGYTF; cdr3_nt: TGTGCCAGCAGCTTAGGACAGGGGCAATGGGACTATGGCTACACCTTC
v_call: TRBV5-6; clone_size: few; j_call: TRBJ1-1; d_call: -; cdr3_aa: CASSTRGGKRTEAFF; cdr3_nt: TGTGCCAGCAGCACTCGGGGGGGCAAGCGGACTGAAGCTTTCTTT
v_call: TRBV27; clone_size: -; j_call: TRBJ2-2; d_call: TRBD2; cdr3_aa: CASSHQTGGRSYTGELFF; cdr3_nt: TGTGCCAGCAGTCACCAGACGGGAGGACGTAGCTACACCGGGGAGCTGTTTTTT
v_call: TRBV6-2/TRBV6-3; clone_size: -; j_call: TRBJ1-2; d_call: -; cdr3_aa: CASSRQNYGYTF; cdr3_nt: TGTGCCAGCAGCCGACAGAACTATGGCTACACCTTC
v_call: TRBV6-5; clone_size: -; j_call: TRBJ2-1; d_call: -; cdr3_aa: CASSYSGMDGNEQFF; cdr3_nt: TGTGCCAGCAGTTACTCAGGGATGGATGGCAATGAGCAGTTCTTC
v_call: TRBV7-2; clone_size: -; j_call: TRBJ2-2; d_call: -; cdr3_aa: CASRGAGATGELFF; cdr3_nt: TGTGCCAGCCGAGGGGCGGGGGCCACCGGGGAGCTGTTTTTT
v_call: TRBV29-1; clone_size: -; j_call: TRBJ1-2; d_call: -; cdr3_aa: CSVDKGGQGYGYTF; cdr3_nt: TGCAGCGTTGATAAAGGGGGGCAGGGCTATGGCTACACCTTC
v_call: TRBV11-2; clone_size: -; j_call: TRBJ2-1; d_call: -; cdr3_aa: CASSLERSNEQFF; cdr3_nt: TGTGCCAGCAGCTTAGAACGGTCAAATGAGCAGTTCTTC
v_call: TRBV4-2; clone_size: -; j_call: TRBJ1-2; d_call: TRBD1; cdr3_aa: CASSQGGRTGAGYTF; cdr3_nt: TGTGCCAGCAGCCAAGGGGGTCGGACAGGGGCTGGCTACACCTTC
v_call: TRBV3-1/TRBV3-2; clone_size: -; j_call: TRBJ1-1; d_call: -; cdr3_aa: CASSQEPGNTEAFF; cdr3_nt: TGTGCCAGCAGCCAAGAGCCGGGGAACACTGAAGCTTTCTTT
v_call: TRBV27; clone_size: -; j_call: TRBJ1-5; d_call: -; cdr3_aa: CASSSQGVAEPQHF; cdr3_nt: TGTGCCAGCAGTAGTCAGGGAGTGGCTGAGCCCCAGCATTTT
v_call: TRBV4-3; clone_size: -; j_call: TRBJ2-7; d_call: -; cdr3_aa: CASSQDFSGFFSEQYF; cdr3_nt: TGCGCCAGCAGCCAAGATTTTTCAGGATTTTTTTCCGAGCAGTACTTC
v_call: TRBV29-1; clone_size: -; j_call: TRBJ2-4; d_call: TRBD1; cdr3_aa: CSVVGQGGIVKNIQYF; cdr3_nt: TGCAGCGTTGTAGGACAGGGTGGAATAGTCAAAAACATTCAGTACTTC
v_call: TRBV2; clone_size: -; j_call: TRBJ2-7; d_call: -; cdr3_aa: CASSEQGPYEQYF; cdr3_nt: TGTGCCAGCAGTGAGCAGGGCCCCTACGAGCAGTACTTC
v_call: TRBV7-9; clone_size: few; j_call: TRBJ2-7; d_call: TRBD2; cdr3_aa: CASSLGPRASGGYEQYF; cdr3_nt: TGTGCCAGCAGCTTAGGACCCCGGGCTAGCGGGGGCTACGAGCAGTACTTC
v_call: TRBV6-2/TRBV6-3; clone_size: -; j_call: TRBJ2-7; d_call: -; cdr3_aa: CASSYSRAEGYEQYF; cdr3_nt: TGTGCCAGCAGTTACTCAAGGGCGGAGGGCTACGAGCAGTACTTC
v_call: TRBV25-1; clone_size: -; j_call: TRBJ1-1; d_call: TRBD1; cdr3_aa: CASSDRPGTGVTEAFF; cdr3_nt: TGTGCCAGCAGTGACCGCCCCGGGACAGGGGTCACTGAAGCTTTCTTT
v_call: TRBV3-1/TRBV3-2; clone_size: -; j_call: TRBJ2-1; d_call: TRBD2; cdr3_aa: CASSQAGGRSYNEQFF; cdr3_nt: TGTGCCAGCAGCCAGGCGGGGGGGCGCTCCTACAATGAGCAGTTCTTC
v_call: TRBV6-5; clone_size: -; j_call: TRBJ1-5; d_call: TRBD1; cdr3_aa: CASSTGQGDQPQHF; cdr3_nt: TGTGCCAGCAGTACCGGACAGGGAGATCAGCCCCAGCATTTT
v_call: TRBV7-6; clone_size: -; j_call: TRBJ1-5; d_call: -; cdr3_aa: CASSSQAGGPNQPQHF; cdr3_nt: TGTGCCAGCAGCTCGCAGGCCGGGGGTCCAAATCAGCCCCAGCATTTT